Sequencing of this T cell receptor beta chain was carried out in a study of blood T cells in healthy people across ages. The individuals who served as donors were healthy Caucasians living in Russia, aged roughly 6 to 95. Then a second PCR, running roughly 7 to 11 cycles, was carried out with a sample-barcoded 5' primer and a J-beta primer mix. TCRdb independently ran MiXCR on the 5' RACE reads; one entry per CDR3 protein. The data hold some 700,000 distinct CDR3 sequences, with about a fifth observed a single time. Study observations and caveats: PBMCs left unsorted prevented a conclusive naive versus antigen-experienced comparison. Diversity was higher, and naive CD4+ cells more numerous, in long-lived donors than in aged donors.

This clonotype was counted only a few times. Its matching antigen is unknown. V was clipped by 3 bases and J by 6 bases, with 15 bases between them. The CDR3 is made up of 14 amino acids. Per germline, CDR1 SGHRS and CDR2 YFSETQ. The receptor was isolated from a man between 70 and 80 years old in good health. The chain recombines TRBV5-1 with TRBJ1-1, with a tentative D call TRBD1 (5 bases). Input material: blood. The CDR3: CASSSPRGFPEAFF. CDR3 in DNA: TGCGCCAGCAGCTCCCCCCGGGGGTTCCCTGAAGCTTTCTTT. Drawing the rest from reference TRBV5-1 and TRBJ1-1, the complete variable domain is KAGVTQTPRYLIKTRGQQVTLSCSPISGHRSVSWYQQTPGQGLQFLFEYFSETQRNKGNFPGRFSGRQFSNSRSEMNVSTLELGDSALYLCASSSPRGFPEAFFGQGTRLTVV.